The 11 T cell receptor beta chains below come from one sample, sequenced in a study of blood T cells in healthy people across ages. For the second PCR, which ran for about 6 to 11 cycles, a sample-barcoded 5' primer and a J-beta primer mix were used. One entry per CDR3 protein, called by TCRdb with MiXCR from the 5' RACE reads. The sample consists of some 1.8 million distinct CDR3 sequences, approximately 39% of them appearing once. The source material was blood. The receptor source for this set is a human donor in good health.

This clonotype was seen a handful of times. The V call is TRBV12-3 or TRBV12-4, the J call TRBJ1-1; tentative D call: TRBD1 (6 bases). V shed 7 bases and J shed 4 bases, with 19 bases lying between them. The CDR3 runs to 15 residues. The CDR3 is CASTDGGGSGTEAFF. The CDR3 DNA reads TGTGCCAGCACGGATGGGGGCGGGAGCGGCACTGAAGCTTTCTTT.

This clonotype was seen a few times. The chain joins TRBV20-1 to TRBJ2-5, with a weak D call TRBD2 (7 bases). Germline V CDR1 and CDR2: DFQATT, SNEGSKA (reference sequence). The CDR3 runs to 16 residues. The V and J ends lost 2 bases and 5 bases respectively, with 21 bases between them. The chain's CDR3 is CSARIPMGGRRETQYF. The DNA of the CDR3 is TGCAGTGCTAGAATACCCATGGGGGGGCGGAGGGAGACCCAGTACTTC.

The CDR3 region has the DNA TGTGCCAGCAGCTCACAGCGGGACGAGCAGTACTTC. This gives the protein CASSSQRDEQYF. The chain is built from TRBV7-8 and TRBJ2-7; D possibly corresponds to TRBD2 (6 bases). The germline V gene has CDR1 SGHVS and CDR2 FQNEAQ. Trimming cost V 4 bases and J 5 bases, with 9 bases left between them. This CDR3 has 12 residues.

The gene calls are TRBV5-5 and TRBJ2-1, with TRBD2 identical over 9 bases. Germline V gene data show CDR1 as SGHKS and CDR2 as YYEKEE (reference sequence). The junction had 13 bases not matched to a gene; V was cut back by 3 bases and J by 9 bases. The CDR3 is made up of 16 amino acids. The CDR3 DNA reads TGTGCCAGCAGCTCTCCCGGGACTAGCAAACCAGTTGAGCAGTTCTTC. As protein: CASSSPGTSKPVEQFF.

The chain recombines TRBV6-1 with TRBJ1-5; unclear D gene. This CDR3 is 12 amino acids long. The germline gives CDR1 MNHNS, CDR2 SASEGT. The ends were cut back, 2 bases at V and 9 bases at J, with 8 bases in the middle. CDR3 DNA sequence: TGTGCCAGCAGTGAATTGGGTGGGCCCCAGCATTTT. Encoded protein: CASSELGGPQHF.

This clonotype was picked up a small number of times. V and J are TRBV7-2 and TRBJ2-1; the match to TRBD1 covers 8 bases. Germline assignment: CDR1 SGHTA and CDR2 FQGNSA. The ends lost 2 bases at V and 7 bases at J; junction bases unmatched: 13. CDR3 size: 17 residues. This CDR3 reads CASSLWAQGAGVNEQFF. CDR3 nucleotide sequence: TGTGCCAGCAGCTTATGGGCCCAGGGGGCAGGGGTGAATGAGCAGTTCTTC. Full variable domain (remainder filled in from reference TRBV7-2 and TRBJ2-1): GAGVSQSPSNKVTEKGKDVELRCDPISGHTALYWYRQSLGQGLEFLIYFQGNSAPDKSGLPSDRFSAERTGGSVSTLTIQRTQQEDSAVYLCASSLWAQGAGVNEQFFGPGTRLTVL.

The gene calls are TRBV29-1 and TRBJ2-7; D is ambiguous. The length of the CDR3 is 11 residues. Germline V gene data show CDR1 as SQVTM and CDR2 as ANQGSEA. V was trimmed by 3 bases and J by 3 bases, leaving 6 bases between them. The CDR3 here is CSVDLDYEQYF. For the CDR3, the DNA is TGCAGCGTTGATTTGGACTACGAGCAGTACTTC.

Only a few counts were recorded for this clonotype. This rearrangement joins TRBV6-2 or TRBV6-3 to TRBJ1-4, with D perhaps TRBD1 (5 bases). CDR1 is MNHEY, CDR2 SVGEGT, per germline. V gave up 6 bases and J gave up 7 bases, with 18 bases separating them. The CDR3 spans 15 residues. The CDR3 nucleotides are TGTGCCAGCAGGAAATCAGGGATGCCTACTGAAAAACTGTTTTTT. Translating gives CASRKSGMPTEKLFF.

The count of this clonotype is one. The J gene is TRBJ2-1, the V gene TRBV12-3 or TRBV12-4; D may be TRBD1 or TRBD2 (7 bases each). The CDR3 is 16 residues long. The V end was cut by 0 bases, the J end by 8 bases, with 17 bases between. In DNA, the CDR3 is TGTGCCAGCAGTTTAGCGTACCAGGGGGGGGCTTATGAGCAGTTCTTC. Protein product: CASSLAYQGGAYEQFF.

This chain links TRBV6-1 with TRBJ2-1; perhaps TRBD2 as D (5 bases). Germline lookup yields CDR1 MNHNS and CDR2 SASEGT. This CDR3 region has 13 residues. V shed 5 bases and J shed 8 bases, with 13 bases lying between them. The CDR3 bases are TGTGCCAGCAGTCTGGACTGGGCCGATGAGCAGTTCTTC. Translated, it gives CASSLDWADEQFF.

This clonotype was recorded a few times. The chain carries TRBV9 and TRBJ2-7; D could derive from TRBD1 or TRBD2 (5 bases each). Germline loops: CDR1 SGDLS, CDR2 YYNGEE. V was clipped by 4 bases and J by 2 bases, with 13 bases between them. CDR3 length equals 14 residues. CDR3 coding DNA: TGTGCCAGCAGCCCCGGGACGCTTGCCTACGAGCAGTACTTC. Translating gives CASSPGTLAYEQYF. Using reference TRBV9 and TRBJ2-7 for the parts outside the CDR3, the full variable domain is DSGVTQTPKHLITATGQRVTLRCSPRSGDLSVYWYQQSLDQGLQFLIQYYNGEERAKGNILERFSAQQFPDLHSELNLSSLELGDSALYFCASSPGTLAYEQYFGPGTRLTVT.